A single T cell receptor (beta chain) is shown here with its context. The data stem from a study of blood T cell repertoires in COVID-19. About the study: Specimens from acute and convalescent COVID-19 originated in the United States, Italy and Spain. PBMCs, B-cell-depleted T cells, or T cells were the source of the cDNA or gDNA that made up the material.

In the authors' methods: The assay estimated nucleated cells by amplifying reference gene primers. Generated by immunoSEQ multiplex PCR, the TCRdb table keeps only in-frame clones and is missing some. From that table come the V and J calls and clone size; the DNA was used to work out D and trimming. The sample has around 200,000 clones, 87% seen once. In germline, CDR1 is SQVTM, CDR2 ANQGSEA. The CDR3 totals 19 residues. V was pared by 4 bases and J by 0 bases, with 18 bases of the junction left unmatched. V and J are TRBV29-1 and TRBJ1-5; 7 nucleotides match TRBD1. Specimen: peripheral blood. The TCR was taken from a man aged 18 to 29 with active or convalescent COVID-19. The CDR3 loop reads CSVGLERTGILLSNQPQHF. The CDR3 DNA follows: TGCAGCGTTGGGTTGGAAAGGACAGGAATTTTACTTAGCAATCAGCCCCAGCATTTT.